A single count supports the clone carrying this T cell receptor beta chain. Authors' analysis steps: It was from reference gene primer amplification that nucleated cell counts were estimated. The protocol was immunoSEQ multiplex PCR, while the TCRdb copy is restricted to in-frame clones and leaves out a portion. V, J and clone size are those of that table, while D and trimming were read from the DNA. The sample consists of around 210,000 clones, less than 85% of them appearing once. This sample is part of a study of blood T cell repertoires in COVID-19. Germline-derived CDR1 and CDR2 are MGHRA and YSYEKL. The CDR3 contains 18 residues. Unmatched junction bases numbered 12, after V lost 0 bases and J lost 7 bases.

The material sequenced was peripheral blood. The V gene is TRBV4-1, the J gene TRBJ2-2, with 9 bases that match TRBD1. This sequence was found in an older woman with acute or convalescent COVID-19. CDR3 sequence (DNA): TGCGCCAGCAGCCAAGATCTAGGAAAGGACAGGGGTGGCGGGGAGCTGTTTTTT. Its protein is CASSQDLGKDRGGGELFF.